This is a list of T cell receptor beta chains from one sample in a study of human T cells and chemical hapten exposure. Each CDR3 protein gets one entry after TCRdb re-called the 5' RACE reads with MiXCR. Among under 150,000 distinct CDR3 sequences, approximately 19% were seen once, and the ten largest hold around 2.7%. The receptors stem from a human donor in good health. The CDR3 runs from the conserved cysteine through the conserved F or W. D genes are given only for firm matches. Some rows mark clone size as missing; the rest say once, few, many or name a class of expanded clone.

>TRBJ2-6|TRBV2|NA|NA
TGTGCCAGCAGGAGAGAACAGGGACGGTCTGGGGCCAACGTCCTGACTTTC
CASRREQGRSGANVLTF
>TRBJ1-1|TRBV28|NA|few
TGTGCCAGCAGCCGATGGGGGGGGCGCCTCCCCTTCGTTGAAGCTTTCTTT
CASSRWGGRLPFVEAFF
>TRBJ1-1|TRBV6-6|NA|NA
TGTGCCAGCGCCTTTGGGTGGGAGGGGACTGAAGCTTTCTTT
CASAFGWEGTEAFF
>TRBJ2-2|TRBV20-1|NA|NA
TGCAGTGCTGCCCGGGACGGGGCAGCAGGGGAGCTGTTTTTT
CSAARDGAAGELFF
>TRBJ2-4|TRBV20-1|NA|few
TGCAGTGCTAGAGGTCGTAATGTCGGGACTGTCAAAAACATTCAGTACTTC
CSARGRNVGTVKNIQYF
>TRBJ2-6|TRBV10-3|TRBD1|NA
TGTGCCATCAGTGACTCAACCCCGGGACAGACGCGCTCTGGGGCCAACGTCCTGACTTTC
CAISDSTPGQTRSGANVLTF
>TRBJ2-7|TRBV29-1|NA|few
TGCAGCGCTGTTGGGTCCGGGGGTCGAGGGTACGAGCAGTACTTC
CSAVGSGGRGYEQYF
>TRBJ1-5|TRBV5-1|NA|few
TGCGCCAGCAGCTTGCGGGTCGGGGATCAGCCCCAGCATTTT
CASSLRVGDQPQHF
>TRBJ2-4|TRBV10-1|NA|few
TGCGCCAGCGACCCGACCGGGGCCAAAAACATTCAGTACTTC
CASDPTGAKNIQYF
>TRBJ1-2|TRBV7-2|NA|NA
TGTGCCAGCAGCTGGATGTCGAGGGGCCCTAACTATGGCTACACCTTC
CASSWMSRGPNYGYTF
>TRBJ1-2|TRBV10-3|NA|NA
TGTGCCATCAGTGACCCAGACAGGACTAACTATGGCTACACCTTC
CAISDPDRTNYGYTF
>TRBJ1-5|TRBV27|NA|few
TGTGCCAGCAGTTTTACCTCAGTGGGGTTTGGCAATCAGCCCCAGCATTTT
CASSFTSVGFGNQPQHF
>TRBJ2-7|TRBV27|TRBD2|NA
TGTGCCAGCAGTCGCGCAGGGACTAGCAGTAACGAGCAGTACTTC
CASSRAGTSSNEQYF
>TRBJ1-1|TRBV30|NA|NA
TGTGCCTGGGTCCCTCTTCCAGGGGAGGACACTGAAGCTTTCTTT
CAWVPLPGEDTEAFF
>TRBJ1-6|TRBV7-9|TRBD1|NA
TGTGCCAGCAGTCCCCCGGACAGGGTGAATTCACCCCTCCACTTT
CASSPPDRVNSPLHF
>TRBJ2-3|TRBV5-1|NA|NA
TGCGCCAGCAGCTCTGAAACAGCGACAGATACGCAGTATTTT
CASSSETATDTQYF
>TRBJ1-1|TRBV18|TRBD1|few
TGTGCCAGCTCACTCCACGCGGACAGGGTTGGTTTCTTT
CASSLHADRVGFF
>TRBJ2-1|TRBV28|NA|few
TGTGCCAGCGGTAGCCCAAGATATGAGCAGTTCTTC
CASGSPRYEQFF
>TRBJ2-7|TRBV29-1|TRBD2|few
TGCAGCGTTGAGGCGGGCGGGGGAGAGCAGTACTTC
CSVEAGGGEQYF
>TRBJ1-1|TRBV12-3/TRBV12-4|NA|NA
TGTGCCAGCAGTTTAAGGCACGGCGGCACTGAAGCTTTCTTT
CASSLRHGGTEAFF
>TRBJ1-5|TRBV5-1|NA|few
TGCGCCAGCAGCTTGGCCGGGGATAATCAGCCCCAGCATTTT
CASSLAGDNQPQHF
>TRBJ2-3|TRBV11-2|TRBD2|NA
TGTGCCAGCAGCGGGCCTAGGCGCCTAGCGGGGGGTCCGGGCACAGATACGCAGTATTTT
CASSGPRRLAGGPGTDTQYF
>TRBJ1-4|TRBV20-1|NA|few
TGCAGTGCTGTTCCCGGGGGCAATGAAAAACTGTTTTTT
CSAVPGGNEKLFF